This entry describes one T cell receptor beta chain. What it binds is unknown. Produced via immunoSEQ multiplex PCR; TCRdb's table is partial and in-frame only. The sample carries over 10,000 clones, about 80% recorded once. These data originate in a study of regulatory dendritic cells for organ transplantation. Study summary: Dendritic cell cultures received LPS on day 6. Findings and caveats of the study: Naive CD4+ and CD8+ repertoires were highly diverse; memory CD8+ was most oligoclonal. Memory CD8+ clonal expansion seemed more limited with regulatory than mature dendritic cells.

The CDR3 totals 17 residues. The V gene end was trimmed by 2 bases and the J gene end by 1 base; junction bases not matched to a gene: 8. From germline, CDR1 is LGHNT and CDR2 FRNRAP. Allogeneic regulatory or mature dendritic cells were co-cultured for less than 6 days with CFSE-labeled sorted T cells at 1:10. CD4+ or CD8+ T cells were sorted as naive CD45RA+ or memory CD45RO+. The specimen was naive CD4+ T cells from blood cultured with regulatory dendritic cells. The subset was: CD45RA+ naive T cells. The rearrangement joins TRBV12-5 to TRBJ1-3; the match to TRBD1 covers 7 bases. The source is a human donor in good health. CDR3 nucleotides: TGTGCTAGTGGTTTGCACTCGGACAGGACTTCTGGAAACACCATATATTTT. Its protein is CASGLHSDRTSGNTIYF.